This T cell receptor (beta chain) was sequenced during a study of CD8 T cells in ankylosing spondylitis. Findings and limits, study-wide: A CD8+ phenotype characterized the disease-linked clones, which were relatively rare in peripheral blood. Past studies reported some motif variants in reactive arthritis synovial fluid and blood. Significantly higher representation of disease-linked clones was reported for matched ankylosing spondylitis synovial fluid. Characteristic of ankylosing spondylitis blood, it appeared, was a TCR beta motif comprising about eight highly homologous variants.

The CDR3 covers 12 residues. Per germline, CDR1 SGHTA and CDR2 FQGNSA. V was shortened by 5 bases and J by 14 bases, with 16 bases between the two germline ends. Quantitative 5'-RACE with molecular barcodes generated TCR beta libraries. From the 5' RACE reads, TCRdb called clonotypes with MiXCR, one entry per CDR3 protein. The sample yields about 800,000 distinct CDR3 sequences, roughly 10% seen once. With respect to this clonotype: Its specificity is unknown.

The rearrangement uses TRBV7-2 and TRBJ2-1; D is undetermined. Specimen: blood, either unsorted or a sorted T cell fraction (not recorded which). This TCR derives from a male donor with ankylosing spondylitis. The CDR3 region has the DNA TGTGCCAGCAGCCTAGGATTAACTGGGAAGTTCTTC. Its translation is CASSLGLTGKFF.